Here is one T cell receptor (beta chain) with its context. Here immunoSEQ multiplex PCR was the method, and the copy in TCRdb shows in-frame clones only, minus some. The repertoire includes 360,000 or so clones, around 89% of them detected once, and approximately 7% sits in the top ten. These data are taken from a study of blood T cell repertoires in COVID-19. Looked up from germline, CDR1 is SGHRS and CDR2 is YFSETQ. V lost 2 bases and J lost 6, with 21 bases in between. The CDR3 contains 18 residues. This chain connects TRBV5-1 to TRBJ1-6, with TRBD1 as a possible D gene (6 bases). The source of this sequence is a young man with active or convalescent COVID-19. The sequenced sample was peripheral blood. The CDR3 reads CASSLTTGAGLGNSPLHF. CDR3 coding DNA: TGCGCCAGCAGCTTAACGACAGGTGCCGGGCTGGGTAATTCACCCCTCCACTTT.